Listed below are T cell receptor beta chains from one sample, sequenced in a study of blood T cell repertoires in COVID-19. The repertoire was sequenced with immunoSEQ multiplex PCR; TCRdb's copy has only in-frame clones and lacks some. The data show around 310,000 clones, with around 89% seen just once and roughly a tenth held by the top ten. Sequencing was performed on PBMCs or T cells enriched from blood (not recorded which). Source of these receptors: a woman aged 40 to 55 who had recovered from COVID-19. Each CDR3 is given with its conserved first and last residue. D genes are given only for firm matches. Size is stated for part of the rows, as once, few or many counts, or as a class when the clone is expanded.

TRBV29-1	TRBJ1-4	TRBD1	NA	TGCGCTTCGTCCGGACAGGGGGAAGAAAAACTGTTTTTT	CASSGQGEEKLFF
TRBV28	TRBJ2-7	NA	NA	TGTGCCAGCACCTCGGAGGAGCAGTACTTC	CASTSEEQYF
TRBV7-9	TRBJ2-2	TRBD2	NA	TGTGCCAGCAGCGTAGCGGGAGGAGGCACCGGGGAGCTGTTTTTT	CASSVAGGGTGELFF
TRBV6-4	TRBJ1-2	TRBD1	NA	TGTGCCAGCCGGGACAGTTCAAGAGCTAACTATGGCTACACCTTC	CASRDSSRANYGYTF
TRBV29-1	TRBJ1-1	TRBD1	NA	TGCAGCGTTGTCCCGGGACAGCCGAACACTGAAGCTTTCTTT	CSVVPGQPNTEAFF
TRBV5-1	TRBJ2-2	NA	NA	TGCGCCAGCAGCTTTCAGCCGGGAACGAACACCGGGGAGCTGTTTTTT	CASSFQPGTNTGELFF
TRBV19	TRBJ1-2	NA	NA	TGTGCCAGTAAGGAAAGGGCAAACAGGGCCTATGGCTACACCTTC	CASKERANRAYGYTF
TRBV11-3	TRBJ1-1	NA	NA	TGTGCCAGCAGCCCGCGGGCCCAGAAGACTGAAGCTTTCTTT	CASSPRAQKTEAFF
TRBV7-2	TRBJ1-4	NA	NA	TGTGCCAGCAGCTTAGCCCCTGCAACTAATGAAAAACTGTTTTTT	CASSLAPATNEKLFF
TRBV4-3	TRBJ2-4	TRBD1	NA	TGCGCCAGCAGCCAAGATTGGGACAGGGGGCCTTGGGAAACCATTCAGTACTTC	CASSQDWDRGPWETIQYF
TRBV18	TRBJ1-6	TRBD1	NA	TGTGCCAGCTCACCACTGCCCCCGGGACAGGGATTTTCACCCCTCCACTTT	CASSPLPPGQGFSPLHF
TRBV9	TRBJ2-1	TRBD2	once	TGTGCCAGCAGCGTAGGGTTAGCGGGAGGGGCCTACAATGAGCAGTTCTTC	CASSVGLAGGAYNEQFF
TRBV27	TRBJ1-6	NA	NA	TGTGCCAGCAGTTGGTTTGATCGAGGGGGAAATAATTCACCCCTCCACTTT	CASSWFDRGGNNSPLHF
TRBV30	TRBJ2-6	TRBD2	NA	TGTGCCTGGTCGGGACTAGCGGGGTTCTCTGGGGCCAACGTCCTGACTTTC	CAWSGLAGFSGANVLTF
TRBV10-2	TRBJ2-1	TRBD2	NA	TGCGCCAGCACCCCAGGGCGGGGGGCCTACAATGAGCAGTTCTTC	CASTPGRGAYNEQFF
TRBV5-4	TRBJ1-6	NA	NA	TGTGCCAGCAGCTTACAGGGCTATAATTCACCCCTCCACTTT	CASSLQGYNSPLHF
TRBV9	TRBJ2-1	TRBD1	NA	TGTGCCAGCACCCAGGGGGCCTACAATGAGCAGTTCTTC	CASTQGAYNEQFF
TRBV28	TRBJ2-7	TRBD1	NA	TGTGCCAGCAGTCCGAGGACAGGTACGAGAGCCTCCTACGAGCAGTACTTC	CASSPRTGTRASYEQYF
TRBV30	TRBJ2-7	TRBD2	NA	TGTGCCTGGAGTGTACTGCTCCTTAGCGGGAGGGCCTTCTACGAGCAGTACTTC	CAWSVLLLSGRAFYEQYF
TRBV4-1	TRBJ1-5	TRBD1	NA	TGCGCCAGCAGCCAAGAGGCGGGGACAGGAGGGCAGCCCCAGCATTTT	CASSQEAGTGGQPQHF
TRBV11-3	TRBJ2-2	TRBD2	NA	TGTGCCAGCAGCTTAGGGGCTAGCGGTTTCACCGGGGAGCTGTTTTTT	CASSLGASGFTGELFF
TRBV5-1	TRBJ2-7	NA	NA	TGCGCCAGCAGCTTGGAGGGGATCTGGGCGACAAGTCCCTACGAGCAGTACTTC	CASSLEGIWATSPYEQYF
TRBV7-9	TRBJ1-1	NA	NA	TGTGCCAGCAGCTACCCTTCCGGGACTAACACTGAAGCTTTCTTT	CASSYPSGTNTEAFF